These 21 T cell receptor beta chains share one sample of origin, sequenced in a study of CD8 T cells in ankylosing spondylitis. Using its own MiXCR run on the 5' RACE reads, TCRdb lists one record per CDR3 protein. The sample lists 85,000 to 100,000 distinct CDR3 sequences; roughly 10% were seen once. The sequenced material came from blood, either unsorted or a sorted T cell fraction (not recorded which). The receptors come from a male donor with ankylosing spondylitis or in good health (not recorded which).

This clonotype was counted a few times. This chain uses TRBV19 with TRBJ2-2; unclear D gene. The CDR3 has 12 residues. The germline CDR1 and CDR2 sequences are LNHDA and SQIVND (reference sequence). Between the trimmed V and J ends, which lost 6 bases and 6 bases, there was a span of 8 bases. Here the CDR3 reads CASRTSSGELFF. In DNA, the CDR3 is TGTGCCAGTAGAACATCGTCCGGGGAGCTGTTTTTT.

There are many counts of this clonotype. The rearrangement joins TRBV29-1 to TRBJ1-2; weak D call: TRBD1 (5 bases). Germline CDR1 reads SQVTM; CDR2 reads ANQGSEA. CDR3 length: 10 amino acids. V shed 7 bases and J shed 6 bases, with 9 bases lying between them. The CDR3 DNA follows: TGCAGCGGGGGGGAGGATGGCTACACCTTC. It translates to CSGGEDGYTF.

This clonotype was counted ten times or more. V usage is TRBV6-4 and J usage is TRBJ2-1, with 9 bases aligning to TRBD2. V lost 11 bases and J lost 3; bases outside the gene matches: 23. Germline V gives CDR1 MRHNA, CDR2 SNTAGT. There are 19 residues in the CDR3. The CDR3 sequence is CARPRAERGDTLSYNEQFF. The CDR3 region has the DNA TGTGCCCGACCGCGGGCTGAGCGGGGGGACACCCTTAGCTACAATGAGCAGTTCTTC.

About this clonotype: With a much larger clone just one base away, this may be a read error. The chain couples TRBV6-5 to TRBJ1-4; D unclear. V was clipped by 6 bases and J by 8 bases, with 10 bases between them. The germline V gene has CDR1 MNHEY and CDR2 SVGAGI. The CDR3 covers 12 residues. The CDR3, as DNA: TGTGCCAGCAGCCCAAGGGAGGAAAAACTGTTTTTT. Translation: CASSPREEKLFF.

This clonotype has at least ten counts. The chain is built from TRBV5-1 and TRBJ2-1; 13 bases line up with TRBD2. J gave up 8 bases and V 7 bases, and 9 bases lay outside the gene matches. This CDR3 is 15 amino acids long. Germline CDR1 reads SGHRS; CDR2 reads YFSETQ. The CDR3 DNA follows: TGCGCCAGCTGCGAGCGACTAGCGGGGGGTTATGAGCAGTTCTTC. Amino acids: CASCERLAGGYEQFF. Filled out from reference TRBV5-1 and TRBJ2-1, the complete variable domain reads KAGVTQTPRYLIKTRGQQVTLSCSPISGHRSVSWYQQTPGQGLQFLFEYFSETQRNKGNFPGRFSGRQFSNSRSEMNVSTLELGDSALYLCASCERLAGGYEQFFGPGTRLTVL.

This clonotype was counted only a few times. V and J are TRBV5-1 and TRBJ2-5; D unresolved. Trimming took off 2 bases at V and 0 bases at J, with 8 bases between the two ends. Germline V gene lookup returns CDR1 SGHRS and CDR2 YFSETQ. The CDR3 loop spans 14 amino acids. The CDR3 nucleotides are TGCGCCAGCAGCTTCTTCCGAAACCAAGAGACCCAGTACTTC. It specifies CASSFFRNQETQYF.

Ten or more counts support this clonotype. The gene calls are TRBV3-1 and TRBJ2-4; 7 bases fit TRBD1. The CDR3 totals 15 residues. Germline CDR1 is LGHDT and CDR2 is YNNKEL (reference sequence). The J segment lost 2 bases and the V segment lost 1 base, leaving 2 bases of the junction unmatched. CDR3: CASSQGTGPKNIQYF. For the CDR3, the DNA is TGTGCCAGCAGCCAAGGGACAGGCCCCAAAAACATTCAGTACTTC. The whole variable domain, remainder taken from reference TRBV3-1 and TRBJ2-4, is DTAVSQTPKYLVTQMGNDKSIKCEQNLGHDTMYWYKQDSKKFLKIMFSYNNKELIINETVPNRFSPKSPDKAHLNLHINSLELGDSAVYFCASSQGTGPKNIQYFGAGTRLSVL.

This clonotype was recorded a few times. The rearrangement joins TRBV25-1 to TRBJ2-3; 9 positions agree with TRBD2. Per germline, CDR1 MGHDK and CDR2 SYGVNS. The length of the CDR3 is 16 residues. V dropped 0 bases and J dropped 4; count of bases not matched to a gene: 5. The CDR3 here is CASSEYERGDSDTQYF. The CDR3 nucleotides are TGTGCCAGCAGTGAATACGAGCGGGGGGACTCAGATACGCAGTATTTT.

This clonotype was counted many times. The chain joins TRBV7-6 to TRBJ2-3; D unclear. The CDR3 is 13 amino acids. Per germline, CDR1 SGHVS and CDR2 FNYEAQ. V gave up 5 bases and J gave up 7 bases, with 13 bases separating them. CDR3 coding DNA: TGTGCCAGCAGCCCTAGACTTATTAATACGCAGTATTTT. Translated, it gives CASSPRLINTQYF.

This clonotype was seen many times. The genes are TRBV6-2 or TRBV6-3 and TRBJ1-4; D ambiguous. The CDR3 has 12 residues. Germline CDR1 and CDR2: MNHEY and SVGEGT. The ends were cut back, 5 bases at V and 5 bases at J, with 6 bases in the middle. The CDR3 is CASSPENEKLFF. The DNA for the CDR3 is TGTGCCAGCAGTCCGGAAAATGAAAAACTGTTTTTT.

This clonotype was observed a few times. The chain carries TRBV6-6 and TRBJ2-2; possibly TRBD2 for D (5 bases). Germline CDR1 reads MNHNY; CDR2 reads SVGAGI (reference sequence). The CDR3 runs 13 residues. The germline V and J ends were trimmed by 7 bases and 3 bases, with 9 bases remaining between them. The CDR3 sequence: CASIGRDTGELFF. The DNA for the CDR3 is TGTGCCAGCATTGGGCGGGACACCGGGGAGCTGTTTTTT.

The chain combines TRBV5-4 with TRBJ2-3; 9 bases are shared with TRBD1. The CDR3 runs to 16 residues. Germline V gene data show CDR1 as SGHNT and CDR2 as YYREEE (reference sequence). J was trimmed by 2 bases and V by 4 bases; bases with no gene match: 8. The CDR3 loop reads CASSLPTGGDTDTQYF. Here the CDR3 DNA reads TGTGCCAGCAGCCTCCCGACAGGGGGGGACACAGATACGCAGTATTTT. Variable domain in full (rest from reference TRBV5-4 and TRBJ2-3): ETGVTQSPTHLIKTRGQQVTLRCSSQSGHNTVSWYQQALGQGPQFIFQYYREEENGRGNFPPRFSGLQFPNYSSELNVNALELDDSALYLCASSLPTGGDTDTQYFGPGTRLTVL.

This clonotype was counted ten times or more. CDR3 in DNA: TGTGCCAGCAGCAGAGGACACACAGATACGCAGTATTTT. Protein: CASSRGHTDTQYF. The chain uses TRBV7-3 and TRBJ2-3; perhaps TRBD1 as D (5 bases). The V gene's germline CDR1 is SGHTA and CDR2 FQGTGA. Between the trimmed V and J ends, which lost 5 bases and 2 bases, there was a span of 8 bases. The CDR3 extends over 13 amino acids.

This clonotype showed up just a few times. This chain connects TRBV14 to TRBJ2-7, with D possibly being TRBD2 (6 bases). V was shortened by 3 bases and J by 1 base, with 13 bases between the two germline ends. This CDR3 spans 15 amino acids. Germline V gene data show CDR1 as SGHDN and CDR2 as FVKESK. This CDR3 is CASSHGTPGSYEQYF. The CDR3 DNA is TGTGCCAGCAGCCATGGGACTCCGGGGTCCTACGAGCAGTACTTC.

This clonotype was found many times. This chain uses TRBV28 with TRBJ1-4; tentatively, D is TRBD1 (5 bases). Per germline, CDR1 MDHEN and CDR2 SYDVKM. Between the trimmed V and J ends, which lost 2 bases and 7 bases, there was a span of 14 bases. This CDR3 has 15 amino acids. CDR3 sequence reads: CASSLGGGLGEKLFF. Here the CDR3 DNA reads TGTGCCAGCAGTTTAGGGGGAGGACTTGGTGAAAAACTGTTTTTT.

The V and J genes are TRBV29-1 and TRBJ1-2; 7 bases align to TRBD1. The junction had 10 bases not matched to a gene; V was cut back by 4 bases and J by 8 bases. Germline V CDR1 and CDR2: SQVTM, ANQGSEA. The CDR3 has 13 amino acids. In DNA form, the CDR3 reads TGCAGCGTTGCCCCAGACAGGGAGAGCGGCTACACCTTC. The encoded protein is CSVAPDRESGYTF. Full variable domain (missing parts from reference TRBV29-1 and TRBJ1-2): SAVISQKPSRDICQRGTSLTIQCQVDSQVTMMFWYRQQPGQSLTLIATANQGSEATYESGFVIDKFPISRPNLTFSTLTVSNMSPEDSSIYLCSVAPDRESGYTFGSGTRLTVV.

This clonotype was picked up a small number of times. The chain is built from TRBV7-8 and TRBJ2-4, with D maybe TRBD1 (6 bases). In germline, CDR1 is SGHVS, CDR2 FQNEAQ. Trimming stripped 5 bases from V and 0 bases from J, with 11 bases between. CDR3 size: 15 residues. The CDR3 DNA sequence: TGTGCCAGCAGCCAGACAGGACTAGCCAAAAACATTCAGTACTTC. Its protein is CASSQTGLAKNIQYF. Full variable domain (outside the CDR3, taken from reference TRBV7-8 and TRBJ2-4): GAGVSQSPRYKVAKRGQDVALRCDPISGHVSLFWYQQALGQGPEFLTYFQNEAQLDKSGLPSDRFFAERPEGSVSTLKIQRTQQEDSAVYLCASSQTGLAKNIQYFGAGTRLSVL.

This clonotype has at least ten counts. The chain links TRBV5-1 to TRBJ1-2, with 7 bases identical to TRBD1. Per the germline V gene, CDR1 is SGHRS and CDR2 is YFSETQ. V trimming: 4 bases; J trimming: 6 bases; junction bases outside the gene matches: 9. CDR3 length: 14 residues. CDR3 DNA sequence: TGCGCCAGCAGCGATCCGGGACAGATGGATGGCTACACCTTC. The encoded protein is CASSDPGQMDGYTF. The variable domain in full, completed from reference TRBV5-1 and TRBJ1-2, reads KAGVTQTPRYLIKTRGQQVTLSCSPISGHRSVSWYQQTPGQGLQFLFEYFSETQRNKGNFPGRFSGRQFSNSRSEMNVSTLELGDSALYLCASSDPGQMDGYTFGSGTRLTVV.

A note on this clonotype: Being one base from a much bigger clone, this may be a read error. The CDR3, as DNA: TGTGCCAGCAGCCAGGTGACTAGCGGGGGGGCGTTCTTC. It codes for CASSQVTSGGAFF. The gene calls are TRBV3-1 and TRBJ2-1; 14 nucleotides line up with TRBD2. Germline V gene data show CDR1 as LGHDT and CDR2 as YNNKEL (reference sequence). Unmatched junction bases numbered 4, after V lost 3 bases and J lost 15 bases. The CDR3 covers 13 residues.

This clonotype was observed many times. V and J are TRBV12-3 or TRBV12-4 and TRBJ2-5, with D perhaps matching TRBD2 (6 bases). The CDR3 is 15 residues long. Deletions cut 6 bases from V and 4 bases from J, with 18 bases between. CDR3 DNA sequence: TGTGCCAGCAGGACAAACCGGGACTTTACAGAGACCCAGTACTTC. It codes for CASRTNRDFTETQYF.

This clonotype has at least ten counts. This chain connects TRBV10-3 to TRBJ2-3; D may be TRBD1 (5 bases). CDR1 and CDR2 from the germline V gene are ENHRY and SYGVKD. Between the trimmed V and J ends, which lost 3 bases and 4 bases, there was a span of 11 bases. This CDR3 is built from 14 residues. CDR3: CAISEVPGSDTQYF. For the CDR3, the DNA is TGTGCCATCAGTGAAGTCCCAGGGTCAGATACGCAGTATTTT.